This T cell receptor (beta chain) was identified in a study of human T cells and chemical hapten exposure (dated by TCRdb to the early 2020s). In the study overall: For sensitization, 2% DPC in acetone was applied to a 2 cm by 2 cm area of upper inner arm skin. Weekly therapeutic DPC doses were additionally applied to the scalp of patients throughout the approximately 24-week study period. Patch testing was done on the upper back using Finn chambers containing 0.01% DPC, and results were scored after 6 days according to International Contact Dermatitis Research Group standards. The patient cohort, mostly female, included alopecia areata with under or over 50% scalp involvement, alopecia totalis and alopecia universalis. Libraries were pooled for sequencing, and variation in per-sample TCR yields was attributed mainly to small differences in library volumes within the pool. In alopecia patients, the study followed how the peripheral blood TCR repertoire changed in vivo over primary and secondary sensitization to diphenylcyclopropenone (DPC), a hapten. Blood samples were taken from patients before sensitization (week 0) and then at 2, 6 and about 24 weeks after DPC sensitization. For TCR sequencing, blood came from twenty-nine alopecia patients at anywhere from one to four time points (pre-sensitization, 2, 6 and 24 weeks).

The paper as a whole reports these results and caveats: Significantly more large CDR3 similarity clusters were formed by expanded TCRs than by pre-sensitization or healthy control sets, consistent with antigen-driven responses. Patch test score was positively correlated with the number of PT1 expanded TCRs, with significance at thresholds 8, 16 and 32 but not at 4. All patients had alopecia, a presumed autoimmune disease, so their immune response might differ from that of healthy individuals. Repeated subsampling changed both the strength of the expansion versus patch-test correlation and the threshold at which that correlation became significant. DPC sensitization did not change how many TCRs were above 1 in 1000 frequency, and no evidence was found of alterations in global repertoire structure.

The time point label, read with the paper, signifies: patch test 3, about 24 weeks after DPC sensitization. Explained via the paper, the treatment or condition label denotes: therapeutic diphenylcyclopropenone sensitization with weekly scalp DPC. At each patch-test visit, blood was drawn before the patch test was applied. Eligible patients were aged 18 to 70, diagnosed with alopecia, deemed suitable for DPC therapy, and excluded if pregnant. Total RNA was isolated from unfractionated whole blood collected in Tempus Blood RNA tubes. This clonotype has only a few counts. It lacks a known antigen. Per-nucleotide qualities are absent, and no much larger clonotype sits a single base away. Library construction relied on RACE. Sequencing used a NextSeq 500. During library preparation, unique molecular identifiers were attached to individual cDNA molecules so that TCRs could be counted in a quantitative, reproducible way. For every blood RNA sample, sequencing covered both the TCR alpha and TCR beta chains. On the authors' methods: The median number of TCRs per sample was approximately 98,000, ranging from about 20,000 to 750,000. V, J and CDR3 annotation of the TCR reads was performed with the Decombinator software suite. For PS versus PT1 abundance plots, all samples were subsampled to the same number of TCRs (28,000). Expanded TCRs were defined as absent before sensitization and observed at least eight times at the 2-week time point. TCRdb reprocessed the public reads (quality trimming at Q25 with fastp, clone calling with MiXCR) and kept in-frame beta chains. Identical CDR3 proteins give one entry, which carries the most common genes and DNA. The V and J calls were determined by TCRdb, not by the authors. In all, the sample holds 150,000 to 200,000 distinct CDR3 sequences, and around a quarter of those were seen once. The top ten hold approximately 2.3% of the sample.

V is shortened by 1 base, J by 2 bases, and the region joining them spans 6 bases. CDR1 and CDR2, looked up from the germline V gene (reference sequence), are LNHNV and YYDKDF. CDR3 length: 14 amino acids, cysteine to phenylalanine. Only CDR3 DNA remains: 42 bases, in frame from the first base. This chain is built from TRBV15 and TRBJ2-4, with the D call perhaps TRBD1 or TRBD2, each one matching 5 bases. Sequenced material: whole blood, taken in connection with sensitization to the hapten diphenylcyclopropenone (DPC). This TCR came from a woman aged 18 to 35 with alopecia areata. Some clones in this sample may be carry-over from other donors' samples. The CDR3 reads CATSRGGTKNIQYF. At the DNA level, the sequence is TGTGCCACCAGCAGAGGGGGGACCAAAAACATTCAGTACTTC.